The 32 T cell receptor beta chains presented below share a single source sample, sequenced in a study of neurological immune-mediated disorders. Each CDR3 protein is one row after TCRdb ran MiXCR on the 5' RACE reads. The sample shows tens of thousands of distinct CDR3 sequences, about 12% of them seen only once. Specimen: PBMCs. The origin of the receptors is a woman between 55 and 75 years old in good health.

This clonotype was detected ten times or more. In DNA, the CDR3 is TGCAGCGTGCCTCTAGCGATAAGCACAGATACGCAGTATTTT. Encoded protein: CSVPLAISTDTQYF. This chain uses TRBV29-1 with TRBJ2-3; tentatively, D is TRBD2 (6 bases). CDR1 is SQVTM and CDR2 is ANQGSEA in the germline V gene. V dropped 6 bases and J dropped 0 bases, with 13 bases sitting between them. The CDR3 is 14 residues long.

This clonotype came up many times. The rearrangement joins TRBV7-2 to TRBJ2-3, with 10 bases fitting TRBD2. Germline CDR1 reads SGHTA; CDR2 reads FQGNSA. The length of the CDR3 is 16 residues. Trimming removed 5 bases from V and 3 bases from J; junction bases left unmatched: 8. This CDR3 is CASSTGTSVRTDTQYF. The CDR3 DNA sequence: TGTGCCAGCAGCACCGGGACTAGCGTTAGGACAGATACGCAGTATTTT.

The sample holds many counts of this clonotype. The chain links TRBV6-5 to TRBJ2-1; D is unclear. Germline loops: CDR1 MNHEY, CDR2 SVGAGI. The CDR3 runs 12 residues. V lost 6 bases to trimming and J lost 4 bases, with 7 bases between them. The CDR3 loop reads CASREPYNEQFF. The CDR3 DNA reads TGTGCCAGCAGGGAGCCTTACAATGAGCAGTTCTTC.

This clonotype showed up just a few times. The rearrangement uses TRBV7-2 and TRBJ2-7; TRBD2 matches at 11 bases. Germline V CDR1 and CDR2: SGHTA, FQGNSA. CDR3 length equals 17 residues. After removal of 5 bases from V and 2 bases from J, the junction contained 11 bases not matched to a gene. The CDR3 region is CASSPVGTSGHPYEQYF. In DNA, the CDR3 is TGTGCCAGCAGCCCCGTCGGGACTAGCGGCCATCCCTACGAGCAGTACTTC.

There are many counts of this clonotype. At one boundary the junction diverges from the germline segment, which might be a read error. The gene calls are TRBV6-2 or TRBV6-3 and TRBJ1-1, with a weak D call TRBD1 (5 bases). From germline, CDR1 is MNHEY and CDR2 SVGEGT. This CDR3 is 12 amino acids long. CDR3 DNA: TGTGCCAGCAGTTACGCCGAGGGGTCGCGACGGTTT. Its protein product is CASSYAEGSRRF.

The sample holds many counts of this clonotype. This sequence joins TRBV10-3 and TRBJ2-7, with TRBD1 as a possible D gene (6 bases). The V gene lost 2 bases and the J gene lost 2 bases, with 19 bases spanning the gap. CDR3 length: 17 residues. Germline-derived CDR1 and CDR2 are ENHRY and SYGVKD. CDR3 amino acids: CAISEADNRAPTYEQYF. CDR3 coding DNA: TGTGCCATCAGTGAGGCCGATAACAGGGCTCCTACCTACGAGCAGTACTTC.

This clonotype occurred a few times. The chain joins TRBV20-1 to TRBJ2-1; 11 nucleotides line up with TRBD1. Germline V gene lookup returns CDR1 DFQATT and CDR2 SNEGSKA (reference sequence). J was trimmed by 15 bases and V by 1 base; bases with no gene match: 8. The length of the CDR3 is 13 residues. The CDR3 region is CSARVSDRGHPFF. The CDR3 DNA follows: TGCAGTGCTAGAGTCTCGGACAGGGGGCATCCGTTCTTC.

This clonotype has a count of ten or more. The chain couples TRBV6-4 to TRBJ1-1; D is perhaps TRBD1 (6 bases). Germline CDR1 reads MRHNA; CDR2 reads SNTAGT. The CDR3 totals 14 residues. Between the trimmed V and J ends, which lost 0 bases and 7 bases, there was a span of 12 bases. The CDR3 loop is CASSDSGQGSEAFF. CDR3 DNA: TGTGCCAGCAGTGACTCGGGGCAGGGGAGTGAAGCTTTCTTT.

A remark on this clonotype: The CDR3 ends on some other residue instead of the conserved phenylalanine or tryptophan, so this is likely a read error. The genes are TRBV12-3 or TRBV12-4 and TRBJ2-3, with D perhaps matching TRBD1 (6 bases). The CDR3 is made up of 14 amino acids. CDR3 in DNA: TGTGCAAGCAGCCATAGCACAGGGAGAGATACGCAGTATATT. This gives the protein CASSHSTGRDTQYI.

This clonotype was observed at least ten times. CDR3 residues: CASSYGGSSSGANVLTF. CDR3 sequence (DNA): TGTGCCAGCAGTTACGGGGGATCCTCCTCTGGGGCCAACGTCCTGACTTTC. The genes are TRBV6-6 and TRBJ2-6, with D perhaps TRBD1 or TRBD2 (5 bases each). This CDR3 has 17 residues. V was trimmed by 2 bases and J by 0 bases, leaving 11 bases between them. The V gene's germline CDR1 is MNHNY and CDR2 SVGAGI (reference sequence).

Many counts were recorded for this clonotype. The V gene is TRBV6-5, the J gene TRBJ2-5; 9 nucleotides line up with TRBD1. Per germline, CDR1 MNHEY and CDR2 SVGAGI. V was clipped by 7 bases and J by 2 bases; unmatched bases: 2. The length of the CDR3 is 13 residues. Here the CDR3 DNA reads TGTGCCAGCATAGACAGGGGGCAAGAGACCCAGTACTTC. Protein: CASIDRGQETQYF.

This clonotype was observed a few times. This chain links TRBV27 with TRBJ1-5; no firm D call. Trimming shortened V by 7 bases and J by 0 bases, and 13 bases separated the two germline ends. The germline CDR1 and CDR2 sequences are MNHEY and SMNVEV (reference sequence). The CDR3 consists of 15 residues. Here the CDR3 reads CASKPGHSSNQPQHF. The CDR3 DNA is TGTGCCAGCAAACCGGGCCACAGTAGCAATCAGCCCCAGCATTTT.

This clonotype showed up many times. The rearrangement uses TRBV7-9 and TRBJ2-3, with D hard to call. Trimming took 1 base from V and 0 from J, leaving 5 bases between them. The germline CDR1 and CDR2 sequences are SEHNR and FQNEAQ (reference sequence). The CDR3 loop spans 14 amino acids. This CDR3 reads CASSLVTSTDTQYF. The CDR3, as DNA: TGTGCCAGCAGCTTAGTGACTAGCACAGATACGCAGTATTTT.

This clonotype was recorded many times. Here the CDR3 DNA reads TGTGCCACCAGCAGAACCGGACAGGGGAGTCTTGGAAACACCATATATTTT. This encodes CATSRTGQGSLGNTIYF. The chain joins TRBV15 to TRBJ1-3, with 9 bases fitting TRBD1. The germline V gene has CDR1 LNHNV and CDR2 YYDKDF (reference sequence). This CDR3 contains 17 residues. With V trimmed by 2 bases and J by 3 bases, 8 bases remained unmatched.

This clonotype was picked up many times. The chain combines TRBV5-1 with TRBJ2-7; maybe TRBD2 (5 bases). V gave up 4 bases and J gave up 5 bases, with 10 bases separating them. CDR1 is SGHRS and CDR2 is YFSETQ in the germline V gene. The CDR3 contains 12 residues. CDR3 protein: CASSTPGNEQYF. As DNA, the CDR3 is TGCGCCAGCAGCACCCCGGGGAACGAGCAGTACTTC. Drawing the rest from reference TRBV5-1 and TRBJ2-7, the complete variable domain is KAGVTQTPRYLIKTRGQQVTLSCSPISGHRSVSWYQQTPGQGLQFLFEYFSETQRNKGNFPGRFSGRQFSNSRSEMNVSTLELGDSALYLCASSTPGNEQYFGPGTRLTVT.

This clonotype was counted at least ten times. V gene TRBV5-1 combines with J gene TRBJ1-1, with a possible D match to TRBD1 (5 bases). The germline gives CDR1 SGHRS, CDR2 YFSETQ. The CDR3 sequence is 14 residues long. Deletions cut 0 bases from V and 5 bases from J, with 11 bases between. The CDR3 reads CASSLAQGGTEAFF. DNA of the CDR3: TGCGCCAGCAGCTTGGCCCAGGGAGGGACTGAAGCTTTCTTT.

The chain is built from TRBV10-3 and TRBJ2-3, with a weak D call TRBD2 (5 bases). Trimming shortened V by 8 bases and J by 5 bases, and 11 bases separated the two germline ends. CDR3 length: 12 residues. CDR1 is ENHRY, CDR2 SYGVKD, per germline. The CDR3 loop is CAIASREDTQYF. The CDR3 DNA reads TGTGCCATCGCTTCGAGGGAAGATACGCAGTATTTT.

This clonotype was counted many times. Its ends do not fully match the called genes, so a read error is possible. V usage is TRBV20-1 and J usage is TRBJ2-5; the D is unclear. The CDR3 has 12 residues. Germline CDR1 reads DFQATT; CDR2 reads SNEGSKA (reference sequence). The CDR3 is CSGRPSQETQYF. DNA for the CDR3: TGCAGTGGTAGACCGAGCCAAGAGACCCAGTACTTC.

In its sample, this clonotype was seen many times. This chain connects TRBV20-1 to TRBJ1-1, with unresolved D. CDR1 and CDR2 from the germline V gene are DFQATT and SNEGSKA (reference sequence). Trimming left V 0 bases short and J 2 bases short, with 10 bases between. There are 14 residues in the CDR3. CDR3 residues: CSARDGEVNTEAFF. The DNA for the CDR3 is TGCAGTGCTAGAGATGGGGAAGTAAACACTGAAGCTTTCTTT.

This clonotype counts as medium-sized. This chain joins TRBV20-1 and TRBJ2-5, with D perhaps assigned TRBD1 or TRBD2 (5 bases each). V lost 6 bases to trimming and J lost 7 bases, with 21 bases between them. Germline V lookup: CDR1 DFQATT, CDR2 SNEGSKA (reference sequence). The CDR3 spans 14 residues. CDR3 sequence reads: CSALTRGEEGTQYF. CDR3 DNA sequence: TGCAGTGCGCTGACACGGGGCGAGGAAGGGACCCAGTACTTC.

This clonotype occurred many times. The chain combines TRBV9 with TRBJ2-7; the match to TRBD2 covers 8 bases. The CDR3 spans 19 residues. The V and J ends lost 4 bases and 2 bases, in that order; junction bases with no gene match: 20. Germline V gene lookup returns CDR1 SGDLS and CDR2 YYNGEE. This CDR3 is CASSPVGAGRLAGPYEQYF. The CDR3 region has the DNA TGTGCCAGCAGCCCAGTGGGGGCAGGGAGGCTAGCGGGCCCCTACGAGCAGTACTTC. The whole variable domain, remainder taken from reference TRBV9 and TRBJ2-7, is DSGVTQTPKHLITATGQRVTLRCSPRSGDLSVYWYQQSLDQGLQFLIQYYNGEERAKGNILERFSAQQFPDLHSELNLSSLELGDSALYFCASSPVGAGRLAGPYEQYFGPGTRLTVT.

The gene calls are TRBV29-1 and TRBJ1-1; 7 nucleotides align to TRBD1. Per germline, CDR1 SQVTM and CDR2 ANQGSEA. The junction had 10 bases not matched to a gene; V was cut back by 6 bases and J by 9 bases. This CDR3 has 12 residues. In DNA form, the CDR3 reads TGCAGCGTCCACAGGGGCGCGGGTAAAGCTTTCTTT. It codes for CSVHRGAGKAFF.

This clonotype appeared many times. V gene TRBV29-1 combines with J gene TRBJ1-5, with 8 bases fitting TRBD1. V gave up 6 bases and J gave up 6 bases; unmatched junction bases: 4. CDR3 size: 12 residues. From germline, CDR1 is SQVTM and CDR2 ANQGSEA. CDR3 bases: TGCAGCGTACAGGGGGTAGGTCAGCCCCAGCATTTT. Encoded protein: CSVQGVGQPQHF.

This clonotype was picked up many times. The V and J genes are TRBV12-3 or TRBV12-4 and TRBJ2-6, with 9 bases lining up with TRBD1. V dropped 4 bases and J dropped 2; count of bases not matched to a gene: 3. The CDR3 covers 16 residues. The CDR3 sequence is CASSSRDRAGANVLTF. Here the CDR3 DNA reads TGTGCCAGCAGTTCCCGGGACAGGGCTGGGGCCAACGTCCTGACTTTC.

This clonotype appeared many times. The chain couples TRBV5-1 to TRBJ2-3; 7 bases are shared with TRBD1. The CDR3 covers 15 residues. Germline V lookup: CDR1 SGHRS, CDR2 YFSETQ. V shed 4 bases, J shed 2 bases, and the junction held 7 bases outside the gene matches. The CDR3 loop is CASSAGTVLTDTQYF. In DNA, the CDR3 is TGCGCCAGCAGCGCCGGGACAGTTCTCACAGATACGCAGTATTTT.

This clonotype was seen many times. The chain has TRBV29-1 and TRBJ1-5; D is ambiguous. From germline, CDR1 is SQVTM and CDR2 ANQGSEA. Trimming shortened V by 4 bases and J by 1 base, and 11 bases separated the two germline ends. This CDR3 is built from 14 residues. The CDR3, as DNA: TGCAGCGTTGGAGAAGCTGGCAGCAATCAGCCCCAGCATTTT. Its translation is CSVGEAGSNQPQHF.

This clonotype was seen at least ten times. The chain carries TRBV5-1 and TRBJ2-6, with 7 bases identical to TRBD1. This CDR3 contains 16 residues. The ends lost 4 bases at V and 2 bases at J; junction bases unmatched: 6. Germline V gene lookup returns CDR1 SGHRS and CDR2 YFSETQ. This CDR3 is CASSSTGETGANVLTF. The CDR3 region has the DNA TGCGCCAGCAGCAGTACAGGGGAAACTGGGGCCAACGTCCTGACTTTC.

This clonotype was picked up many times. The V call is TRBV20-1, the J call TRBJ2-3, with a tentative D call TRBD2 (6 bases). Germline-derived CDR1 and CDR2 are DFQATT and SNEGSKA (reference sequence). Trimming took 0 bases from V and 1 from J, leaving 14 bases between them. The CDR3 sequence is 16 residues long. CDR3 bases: TGCAGTGCTAGAGATTTTGGGAGGATGGGCACAGATACGCAGTATTTT. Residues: CSARDFGRMGTDTQYF.

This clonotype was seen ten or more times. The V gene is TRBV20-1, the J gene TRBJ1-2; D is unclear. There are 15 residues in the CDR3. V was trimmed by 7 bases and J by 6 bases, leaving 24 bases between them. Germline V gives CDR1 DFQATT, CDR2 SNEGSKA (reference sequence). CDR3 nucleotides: TGCAGTGTTACAAGAGCGGGAATGACGGCGCATGGCTACACCTTC. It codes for CSVTRAGMTAHGYTF.

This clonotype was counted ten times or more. CDR3 sequence (DNA): TGCAGTGCTACCCGGGACAGGGGCCAGGGCGAAAAACTGTTTTTT. Its protein is CSATRDRGQGEKLFF. This chain joins TRBV20-1 and TRBJ1-4; 10 bases are shared with TRBD1. The CDR3 runs 15 residues. Germline V CDR1 and CDR2: DFQATT, SNEGSKA (reference sequence). The trim removed 4 bases at V and 8 bases at J, leaving 10 bases unmatched.

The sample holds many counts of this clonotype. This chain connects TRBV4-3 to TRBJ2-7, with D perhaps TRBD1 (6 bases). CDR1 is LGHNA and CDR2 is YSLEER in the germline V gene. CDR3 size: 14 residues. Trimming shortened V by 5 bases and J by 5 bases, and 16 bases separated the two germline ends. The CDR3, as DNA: TGCGCCAGCAGCTTTGGGACCGGGACAAACGAGCAGTACTTC. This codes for CASSFGTGTNEQYF.

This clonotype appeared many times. The CDR3 bases are TGTGCCAGCAGGGCCGACAGGCGAAGGAATAATTCACCCCTCCACTTT. Encoded protein: CASRADRRRNNSPLHF. V is TRBV28 and J is TRBJ1-6, with D possibly matching TRBD1 (6 bases). The V and J ends lost 6 bases and 5 bases respectively, with 17 bases between them. From germline, CDR1 is MDHEN and CDR2 SYDVKM. This CDR3 comprises 16 residues.